Sequencing of this T cell receptor (beta chain) was carried out in a study of blood T cell repertoires in COVID-19. Study background: Acute-phase and convalescent COVID-19 samples originated in the United States, Italy and Spain.

This clone was observed a handful of times. Germline CDR1 and CDR2: ENHRY and SYGVKD. The V gene lost 3 bases and the J gene lost 5 bases, with 10 bases spanning the gap. This CDR3 is 13 amino acids long. TCRdb's copy holds only in-frame clones and misses some; the assay was immunoSEQ multiplex PCR. The data contain around 29,000 clones, roughly 88% of them singletons. Seattle cases were enrolled at active infection and followed longitudinally. The source is a woman of 80 years or more with COVID-19, enrolled during active disease. The sequenced sample was peripheral blood. This chain joins TRBV10-3 and TRBJ1-2; D possibly corresponds to TRBD1 (5 bases). Here the CDR3 reads CAISEQVRYGYTF. CDR3 in DNA: TGTGCCATCAGTGAACAGGTCAGATATGGCTACACCTTC.